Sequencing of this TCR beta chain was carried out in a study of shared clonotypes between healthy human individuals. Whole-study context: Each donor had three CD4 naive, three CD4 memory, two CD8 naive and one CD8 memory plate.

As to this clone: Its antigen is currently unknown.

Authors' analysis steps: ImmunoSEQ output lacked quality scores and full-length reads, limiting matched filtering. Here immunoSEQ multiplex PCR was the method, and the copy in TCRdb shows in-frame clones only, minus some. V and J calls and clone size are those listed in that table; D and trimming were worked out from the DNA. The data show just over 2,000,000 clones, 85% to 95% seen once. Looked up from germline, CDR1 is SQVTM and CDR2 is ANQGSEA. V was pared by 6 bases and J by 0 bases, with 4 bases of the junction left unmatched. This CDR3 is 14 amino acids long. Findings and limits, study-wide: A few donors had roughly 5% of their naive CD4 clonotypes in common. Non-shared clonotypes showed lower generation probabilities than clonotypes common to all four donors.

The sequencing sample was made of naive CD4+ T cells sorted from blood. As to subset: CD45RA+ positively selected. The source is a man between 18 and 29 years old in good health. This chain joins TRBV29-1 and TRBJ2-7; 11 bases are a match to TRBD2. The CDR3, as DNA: TGCAGCGTCGGTACTAGCGGGAGCTCCTACGAGCAGTACTTC. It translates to CSVGTSGSSYEQYF.